The 27 T cell receptor beta chains reported below all come from one sample, sequenced in a study of identical twins (dated by TCRdb to about 2016). The library was made by 5' RACE. The instrument given in TCRdb is Illumina HiSeq 2000. TCRdb redid the processing of the public reads, applying fastp at Q25 and MiXCR, and retained in-frame beta chains. One record per CDR3 amino acid sequence lists the most common genes and DNA. Recorded for this sample are around 960,000 distinct CDR3 sequences; approximately 13% of them occurred a single time. The ten top clones hold roughly 1.5% of the sample. Another study also made use of these data, one on yellow fever vaccine responses in identical twins.

The sequencing sample was made of PBMCs. Receptors originate from a woman aged 18-35 years in good health.

This chain uses TRBV7-9 with TRBJ1-4, with a weak D call TRBD1 (6 bases). Per the germline V gene, CDR1 is SEHNR and CDR2 is FQNEAQ (reference sequence). Trimming took off 7 bases at V and 4 bases at J, with 16 bases between the two ends. This CDR3 has 15 residues. CDR3 DNA: TGTGCCAGCACCCGAACAGGGACGGTTAATGAAAAACTGTTTTTT. It codes for CASTRTGTVNEKLFF.

This clonotype was detected many times. The chain has TRBV12-3 or TRBV12-4 and TRBJ1-2; possibly TRBD1 for D (6 bases). There are 13 residues in the CDR3. V was shortened by 8 bases and J by 9 bases, with 19 bases between the two germline ends. The chain's CDR3 is CASLGGGLGSYTF. Written as DNA, the CDR3 is TGTGCCAGCCTAGGGGGGGGCCTTGGGAGCTACACCTTC.

This chain uses TRBV7-9 with TRBJ1-1; 11 bases are a match to TRBD1. This CDR3 contains 15 residues. The germline CDR1 and CDR2 sequences are SEHNR and FQNEAQ (reference sequence). V dropped 3 bases and J dropped 6; count of bases not matched to a gene: 6. CDR3 amino acids: CASSFRTGGYAEAFF. The CDR3 DNA reads as TGTGCCAGCAGCTTCCGGACAGGGGGCTACGCTGAAGCTTTCTTT.

This clonotype appeared a few times. The chain joins TRBV4-1 to TRBJ2-7; 7 bases line up with TRBD2. The CDR3 is 15 amino acids. V gave up 2 bases and J gave up 7 bases; unmatched junction bases: 11. The germline V gene encodes CDR1 MGHRA and CDR2 YSYEKL. The CDR3 bases are TGCGCCAGCAGCCAATTCTTTGCGGGAGCTGGTGAGCAGTACTTC. This codes for CASSQFFAGAGEQYF.

This clonotype was detected only a few times. V and J are TRBV20-1 and TRBJ1-6; the match to TRBD1 covers 8 bases. With 0 bases clipped from V and 3 bases from J, the junction kept 10 bases outside the gene matches. This CDR3 has 18 residues. CDR1 and CDR2 from the germline V gene are DFQATT and SNEGSKA (reference sequence). This chain's CDR3 is CSARDSQAGGLYNSPLHF. In DNA, the CDR3 is TGCAGTGCTAGAGATAGTCAGGCAGGGGGCCTCTATAATTCACCCCTCCACTTT.

The chain has TRBV7-2 and TRBJ2-7; D unclear. V lost 1 base and J 2 bases, leaving 9 bases between the germline ends. In germline, CDR1 is SGHTA, CDR2 FQGNSA. CDR3 length equals 14 residues. The CDR3 here is CASSLEARTYEQYV. CDR3 DNA sequence: TGTGCCAGCAGCTTAGAGGCCAGAACCTACGAGCAGTACGTC.

The table lists this clonotype with a few counts. The chain uses TRBV12-3 or TRBV12-4 and TRBJ1-2; tentatively, D is TRBD1 (6 bases). The CDR3 consists of 14 residues. Deletions cut 6 bases from V and 4 bases from J, with 15 bases between. CDR3 DNA sequence: TGTGCCAGCAGCAGAATAGGGGGTGGCTATGGCTACACCTTC. It encodes CASSRIGGGYGYTF.

This clonotype was picked up a small number of times. V usage is TRBV12-3 or TRBV12-4 and J usage is TRBJ2-3; 14 positions agree with TRBD2. The CDR3 is 17 residues long. The trim removed 5 bases at V and 3 bases at J, leaving 7 bases unmatched. The DNA of the CDR3 is TGTGCCAGCAGTCCTGGGACTAGCGGGAGAATTACAGATACGCAGTATTTT. The encoded protein is CASSPGTSGRITDTQYF.

This clonotype has just a few counts. The chain joins TRBV5-1 to TRBJ2-1, with 14 bases matching TRBD2. CDR1 and CDR2 (germline): SGHRS, YFSETQ. The length of the CDR3 is 17 residues. Trimming removed 0 bases from V and 8 bases from J; junction bases left unmatched: 7. The CDR3 loop reads CASSLAGTSGRWDEQFF. The CDR3 coding sequence is TGCGCCAGCAGCTTGGCTGGGACTAGCGGGAGATGGGATGAGCAGTTCTTC.

This chain uses TRBV20-1 with TRBJ1-5, with a possible D match to TRBD1 (5 bases). The V gene's germline CDR1 is DFQATT and CDR2 SNEGSKA (reference sequence). V was clipped by 3 bases and J by 2 bases, with 14 bases between them. The CDR3 consists of 15 residues. CDR3 sequence: CSASGGRLGNQPQHF. CDR3 nucleotides: TGCAGTGCTAGCGGGGGAAGGCTAGGCAATCAGCCCCAGCATTTT.

This clonotype has more than one count but fewer than ten. The chain uses TRBV7-2 and TRBJ2-1; TRBD2 is a possible D gene (6 bases). Trimming pared 5 bases from V and 2 bases from J, leaving 13 bases between. The CDR3 runs 15 residues. Germline V gene sequence: CDR1 SGHTA, CDR2 FQGNSA. This chain's CDR3 is CASSHTGDPYNEQFF. As DNA, the CDR3 is TGTGCCAGCAGCCATACGGGGGATCCCTACAATGAGCAGTTCTTC. The full variable domain, rest sourced from reference TRBV7-2 and TRBJ2-1, is GAGVSQSPSNKVTEKGKDVELRCDPISGHTALYWYRQSLGQGLEFLIYFQGNSAPDKSGLPSDRFSAERTGGSVSTLTIQRTQQEDSAVYLCASSHTGDPYNEQFFGPGTRLTVL.

This clonotype was seen only a few times. The V call is TRBV5-1, the J call TRBJ2-5, with 10 bases identical to TRBD2. The germline V gene encodes CDR1 SGHRS and CDR2 YFSETQ. The CDR3 consists of 15 residues. J was trimmed by 5 bases and V by 4 bases; bases with no gene match: 8. CDR3 coding DNA: TGCGCCAGCAGCAAAGAGCGGGGGGGCCGTGAGACCCAGTACTTC. As protein: CASSKERGGRETQYF.

This clonotype was seen ten or more times. This chain joins TRBV6-1 and TRBJ1-2; weak D call: TRBD1 (6 bases). V lost 6 bases, J lost 3 bases, and 8 bases lay in between. The CDR3 totals 12 residues. The V gene's germline CDR1 is MNHNS and CDR2 SASEGT. As DNA, the CDR3 is TGTGCCAGCAGGGACAGATACTATGGCTACACCTTC. Translating gives CASRDRYYGYTF.

This clonotype was counted between two and nine times. The rearrangement joins TRBV28 to TRBJ2-1; 10 bases agree with TRBD1. The CDR3 spans 15 residues. Germline V gene data show CDR1 as MDHEN and CDR2 as SYDVKM. V gave up 7 bases and J gave up 8 bases; unmatched junction bases: 11. In DNA form, the CDR3 reads TGTGCCAGCAACCCAAGCAGGGACAGGGGCGATGAGCAGTTCTTC. This gives the protein CASNPSRDRGDEQFF.

The chain joins TRBV7-3 to TRBJ2-5, with D possibly matching TRBD2 (7 bases). V was pared by 2 bases and J by 1 base, with 17 bases between. Germline CDR1 and CDR2: SGHTA and FQGTGA. The CDR3 consists of 17 residues. CDR3: CASSLGLWGGGQETQYF. Written as DNA, the CDR3 is TGTGCCAGCAGCTTAGGGCTCTGGGGAGGGGGCCAAGAGACCCAGTACTTC.

A few counts support this clonotype. This sequence joins TRBV12-3 or TRBV12-4 and TRBJ2-1; 7 bases match TRBD2. V trimming: 5 bases; J trimming: 7 bases; junction bases outside the gene matches: 8. The CDR3 consists of 14 residues. CDR3 sequence reads: CASSERLGGNEQFF. The CDR3 region has the DNA TGTGCCAGCAGTGAGCGGCTGGGGGGGAATGAGCAGTTCTTC.

This clonotype was picked up a small number of times. J is TRBJ2-1 and V is TRBV7-3, with no clear D. Germline-derived CDR1 and CDR2 are SGHTA and FQGTGA. V gave up 5 bases and J gave up 5 bases, with 10 bases separating them. The CDR3 extends over 13 amino acids. CDR3 loop: CASSGDWDNEQFF. The DNA for the CDR3 is TGTGCCAGCAGCGGAGACTGGGACAATGAGCAGTTCTTC.

The rearrangement joins TRBV5-1 to TRBJ2-7; 8 bases match TRBD2. This CDR3 spans 16 amino acids. Germline assignment: CDR1 SGHRS and CDR2 YFSETQ. With V trimmed by 4 bases and J by 0 bases, 9 bases remained unmatched. CDR3 in amino acids: CASSPRTGTSSYEQYF. The CDR3 DNA follows: TGCGCCAGCAGCCCTCGCACCGGGACTAGCTCCTACGAGCAGTACTTC.

The rearrangement joins TRBV29-1 to TRBJ2-7, with 11 nucleotides matching TRBD2. Germline loops: CDR1 SQVTM, CDR2 ANQGSEA. This CDR3 is 17 amino acids long. After removal of 5 bases from V and 0 bases from J, the junction contained 12 bases not matched to a gene. The CDR3 loop is CSVTSRRLAGPSYEQYF. Here the CDR3 DNA reads TGCAGCGTTACCTCCCGGAGACTAGCGGGACCCTCCTACGAGCAGTACTTC.

This clonotype has only a few counts. The chain combines TRBV20-1 with TRBJ2-7, with D tentatively TRBD1 (6 bases). The V gene lost 2 bases and the J gene lost 0 bases, with 11 bases spanning the gap. This CDR3 is 14 amino acids long. Germline CDR1 is DFQATT and CDR2 is SNEGSKA (reference sequence). CDR3 sequence (DNA): TGCAGTGCTAGATCCCGGGACAACTCCTACGAGCAGTACGTC. This translates into CSARSRDNSYEQYV.

Many counts were recorded for this clonotype. The chain has TRBV10-3 and TRBJ2-7; tentative D call: TRBD1 (6 bases). The CDR3 sequence is 14 residues long. Germline values: CDR1 ENHRY, CDR2 SYGVKD. V lost 5 bases to trimming and J lost 1 base, with 12 bases between them. CDR3 coding DNA: TGTGCCATCAGTTTGCAGGGACAATCCTACGAGCAGTACTTC. Encoded protein: CAISLQGQSYEQYF.

This clonotype appeared many times. The chain is built from TRBV12-3 or TRBV12-4 and TRBJ1-1, with D unresolved. V was cut by 6 bases and J by 4 bases, with 12 bases left in between. This CDR3 region has 13 residues. The CDR3 loop reads CASRNKVATEAFF. CDR3 bases: TGTGCCAGCAGAAATAAGGTAGCCACTGAAGCTTTCTTT.

The chain recombines TRBV12-3 or TRBV12-4 with TRBJ1-2; TRBD1 agrees at 9 bases. V trimming: 0 bases; J trimming: 7 bases; junction bases outside the gene matches: 0. The CDR3 runs 13 residues. Here the CDR3 reads CASSLATGGGYTF. CDR3 DNA sequence: TGTGCCAGCAGTTTAGCGACAGGGGGTGGCTACACCTTC.

This clonotype has more than one count but fewer than ten. This chain links TRBV20-1 with TRBJ2-3, with 9 bases lining up with TRBD2. The germline V gene has CDR1 DFQATT and CDR2 SNEGSKA (reference sequence). CDR3 length: 13 residues. Trimming at V came to 6 bases and at J to 5 bases, leaving 6 bases not matched to a gene. In DNA, the CDR3 is TGCAGTGCACAATTAGCGGGGGAAGATACGCAGTATTTT. As protein: CSAQLAGEDTQYF.

As regards this clonotype: Since no conserved phenylalanine or tryptophan closes the CDR3, a read error is the likely cause. The V and J genes are TRBV6-5 and TRBJ2-2; no clear D gene. The CDR3 sequence is 13 residues long. The germline V gene has CDR1 MNHEY and CDR2 SVGAGI. Between the trimmed V and J ends, which lost 4 bases and 2 bases, there was a span of 5 bases. CDR3 nucleotides: TGTGCCAGCAGTTTTAGCAACACCGGGGAGCTGTTTTCC. Its translation: CASSFSNTGELFS.

In its sample, this clonotype was seen a few times. The chain is built from TRBV15 and TRBJ2-2; 9 bases agree with TRBD1. The CDR3 contains 16 residues. The germline V gene encodes CDR1 LNHNV and CDR2 YYDKDF (reference sequence). The ends lost 1 base at V and 7 bases at J; junction bases unmatched: 7. CDR3 in amino acids: CATSRAGTGPFGELFF. The DNA for the CDR3 is TGTGCCACCAGCAGAGCCGGGACAGGGCCCTTCGGGGAGCTGTTTTTT.

This chain connects TRBV29-1 to TRBJ2-3; 7 bases are shared with TRBD2. There are 13 residues in the CDR3. Trimming removed 4 bases from V and 1 base from J; junction bases left unmatched: 2. Germline assignment: CDR1 SQVTM and CDR2 ANQGSEA. DNA of the CDR3: TGCAGCGTTGCTAGCGGAGGCACAGATACGCAGTATTTT. Residues: CSVASGGTDTQYF.